The table lists the clone carrying this T cell receptor beta chain with a few counts. Its target is not known. This entry belongs to a study of cytomegalovirus exposure and HLA in healthy donors. The CDR3 has 13 residues. The germline V gene has CDR1 SQVTM and CDR2 ANQGSEA. Germline trimming cut 7 bases from V and 3 bases from J; bases unmatched to any gene: 7. General study results and limits: Presence/absence analyses assumed roughly uniform sequencing depth across donors. Rare TCR sequences dominated, though some public TCRs recurred in many donors.

Vbeta (60) and Jbeta (13) primers were used in the PCR. The method was immunoSEQ multiplex PCR; TCRdb's version includes in-frame clones alone and lacks a portion of them. Of under 200,000 clones in the sample, roughly 73% are singletons; the top ten hold over 4%. This chain uses TRBV29-1 with TRBJ1-1, with 8 bases fitting TRBD1. This sequence originates from a male donor in good health and CMV-seronegative. Input material: PBMCs. CDR3 nucleotide sequence: TGCAGCGCAGGACAGGGAGGGGACACTGAAGCTTTCTTT. This encodes CSAGQGGDTEAFF.